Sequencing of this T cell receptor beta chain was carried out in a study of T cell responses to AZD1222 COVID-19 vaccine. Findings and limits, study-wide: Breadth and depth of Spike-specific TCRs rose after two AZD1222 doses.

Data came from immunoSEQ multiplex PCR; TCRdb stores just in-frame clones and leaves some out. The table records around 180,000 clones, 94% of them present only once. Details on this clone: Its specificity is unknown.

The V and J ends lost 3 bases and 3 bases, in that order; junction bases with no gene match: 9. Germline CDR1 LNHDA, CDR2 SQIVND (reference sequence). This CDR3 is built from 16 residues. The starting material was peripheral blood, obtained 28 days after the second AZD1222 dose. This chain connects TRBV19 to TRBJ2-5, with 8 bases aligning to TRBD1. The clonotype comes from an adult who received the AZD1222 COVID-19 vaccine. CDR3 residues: CASSIITGGMEETQYF. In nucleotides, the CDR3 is TGTGCCAGTAGTATTATAACAGGGGGGATGGAAGAGACCCAGTACTTC. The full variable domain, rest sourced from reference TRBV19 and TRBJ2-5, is DGGITQSPKYLFRKEGQNVTLSCEQNLNHDAMYWYRQDPGQGLRLIYYSQIVNDFQKGDIAEGYSVSREKKESFPLTVTSAQKNPTAFYLCASSIITGGMEETQYFGPGTRLLVL.